This TCR beta chain derives from a study of blood T cell repertoires in COVID-19. Study-wide background: Spain, Italy and the United States supplied samples that represented acute and convalescent COVID-19. The cDNA or gDNA used as material had been derived from T cells, B-cell-depleted T cells, or PBMCs.

CDR3 size: 14 residues. Trimming cost V 4 bases and J 3 bases; bases outside gene matches: 6. Germline lookup yields CDR1 SGHRS and CDR2 YFSETQ. Patients in Seattle were enrolled during active infection, then followed longitudinally. The table came from immunoSEQ multiplex PCR; TCRdb's copy has only in-frame clones and leaves some out. The sample records about 240,000 clones, 80% to 85% being singletons. The TCR sequence derives from a woman older than 75 with COVID-19, enrolled during active disease. This chain links TRBV5-1 with TRBJ2-5; 7 nucleotides match TRBD2. The sample consisted of peripheral blood. The DNA for the CDR3 is TGCGCCAGCAGCACCGGGACTAAGGAAGAGACCCAGTACTTC. This sequence encodes CASSTGTKEETQYF.